The T cell receptor (beta chain) under discussion was sequenced for a study of shared clonotypes between healthy human individuals (TCRdb year 2020). The study in broad terms: A few men and a couple of women, aged 18 to 49 years, made up the cohort. For each donor, CD4 naive and CD4 memory were each run on three plates, CD8 naive on two plates, and CD8 memory on one plate. To estimate repertoire size and how much clonotypes are shared between individuals, the study performed deep sequencing of blood TCR repertoires from five healthy adults. Different laboratories and diverse techniques were used to prepare libraries and sequence TCR repertoires, to increase sequencing depth and limit assay-specific biases. Each donor's leukapheresis produced roughly between roughly 0.9 and 8.9 billion PBMCs.

With regard to this clone: No cognate antigen has been identified for it. Per-nucleotide qualities are absent, and no much larger clonotype sits a single base away.

TCR CDR3 regions were amplified from genomic DNA by multiplex PCR using the deep immunoSEQ assay. Genomic DNA extracted from each cell subset was distributed evenly over all wells of several immunoSEQ 96-well plates, and each plate served as one replicate. For sorted subsets, each replicate PCR was loaded with approximately 190 ng genomic DNA, equivalent to some 31,000 T cell genomes. The purified libraries were quantified using a Qubit 3.0 fluorometer, sized with a Bioanalyzer 2100, and then quantified again using the KAPA Library Quantification kit. Every immunoSEQ 96-well plate was sequenced on a separate single-read 150-cycle Illumina NextSeq 550 flow cell. Under the source paper's analysis protocol: The immunoSEQ output contained only junctional sequences without quality scores, so filtering could not match that applied to full-length reads. Sequences were annotated with PyIR, a Python wrapper for IgBLAST v1.9, and V/J genes and CDR3 were assigned using IMGT germline references. Reads were filtered out if the reads had weak V/J assignments (E-value above 1e-6), no CDR3, stop codons, out-of-frame junctions, or ambiguous translated residues. V3J clonotypes were defined as sequences sharing an identical inferred V gene, J gene, and CDR3 amino acid sequence. To compute the percentage overlap between repertoires, the number of shared unique clonotypes was divided by the size of the smaller repertoire. RTK rarefaction, the Chao1 estimator, and Recon v2.1 estimates of unobserved clonotypes were used to assess repertoire richness. Generation probabilities for all TCRbeta clonotypes obtained by the gDNA method from a handful of donors were computed using OLGA. Imported from immuneACCESS, the table was reduced by TCRdb to in-frame sequences with V and J called. These copies leave out some clones; in studies compared against another copy, an unresolved V gene accounts for under half, and the cause of the remainder is not known. V, J and clone size are those of that table, while D and trimming were read from the DNA. Within this sample are 2,500,000 or so clones, with approximately 94% of them counted one time only. The ten most abundant clones make up about 0.39% of the sample.

What the research found in general, with its limitations: Sampling was restricted to blood, and TCR repertoires in tissues likely differ from the TCR repertoires found in blood. When four donors were compared, the shared fraction of clonotypes was roughly 4.8% for naive CD4, over 3% for naive CD8, 2.3% for memory CD4, and about 0.36% for memory CD8. Higher generation probabilities were observed for clonotypes shared by all four sorted-subset donors than for non-shared clonotypes. Because the study included only a small number of donors, the genetic and exposure-history diversity represented was limited. Pairwise subsampling indicated that sequencing depth was expected to affect the degree of clonotype sharing among donors. Naive subsets generally had larger estimated clonotype richness than memory subsets did. Incomplete sequencing was indicated by rarefaction of sorted-subset datasets, despite the large sequencing depth.

The donors were healthy, HIV-negative adults with no recently reported acute infections or vaccinations. Every donor was a Caucasian adult living in Nashville, Tennessee, USA. CD4+ T cells were enriched by magnetic negative selection; naive cells were then positively selected on CD45RA, and the negative fraction formed the memory subset. After blood collection by leukapheresis, PBMCs were isolated using Ficoll-Histopaque density gradient centrifugation and then cryopreserved in the vapor phase of liquid nitrogen. Purity and quantity of every magnetically sorted T cell population were checked by analytical flow cytometry. From each sorted fraction, genomic DNA was isolated and quantified by UV absorbance on a Nanodrop 2000c. The CDR3 runs 15 amino acids, cysteine and phenylalanine included. Just the 45-base CDR3 DNA is kept, in frame starting at base 1. Clipping removes 3 bases from V and 10 bases from J, with 7 as the unmatched junction base count. CDR1 and CDR2, per the germline V gene, are LGHNT and FRNRAP.

This TCR came from a young man in good health. Some clones in this sample may be carry-over from other donors' samples. Recombination connected TRBV12-5 to TRBJ2-1; TRBD2 agrees with 12 junctional bases. The sample consisted of naive CD4+ T cells from PBMCs. According to the study, the label for this sample's cell subset or site signals: CD45RA+ positively selected. The sequence in DNA is TGTGCTAGTGGTTTAGGGACTAGCGGGCGCGGCGAGCAGTTCTTC. It translates as CASGLGTSGRGEQFF.